This entry lists 6 T cell receptor beta chains sequenced from one sample in a study of human thymus T cells. Method: immunoSEQ multiplex PCR; TCRdb's copy keeps in-frame clones and lacks some. The sample lists 65,000 to 90,000 clones, around 95% seen once, with about 0.032% in the top ten. Thymic samples were excised during corrective heart operations. The sequencing input was thymus tissue. All receptors come from a girl less than two years old with a congenital heart defect but otherwise immunologically healthy.

The chain recombines TRBV27 with TRBJ2-2, with D perhaps TRBD2 (5 bases). Looked up from germline, CDR1 is MNHEY and CDR2 is SMNVEV (reference sequence). The CDR3 has 15 amino acids. The germline V and J ends were trimmed by 6 bases and 0 bases, with 11 bases remaining between them. As DNA, the CDR3 is TGTGCCAGCAGGTCCGGGGATCCGAACACCGGGGAGCTGTTTTTT. Its protein product is CASRSGDPNTGELFF.

CDR3 sequence reads: CASSPGIDSLAGGKGHDHTDTQYF. The DNA of the CDR3 is TGCGCCAGCAGCCCGGGTATAGATAGCTTAGCGGGAGGAAAAGGACACGATCACACAGATACGCAGTATTTT. This chain connects TRBV5-1 to TRBJ2-3; 10 bases agree with TRBD2. Germline loops: CDR1 SGHRS, CDR2 YFSETQ. The length of the CDR3 is 24 residues. After removal of 4 bases from V and 2 bases from J, the junction contained 31 bases not matched to a gene.

A single count supports this clone. V usage is TRBV21-1 and J usage is TRBJ2-1; the D call TRBD2 from the table was never checked on the DNA. TRBV21-1 is noted as a pseudogene. The CDR3 contains 13 residues. Here the CDR3 DNA reads TGTGCCCAGGGACTAGCGAGTTACAATGAGCAGTTCTTC. This codes for CAQGLASYNEQFF.

The J gene is TRBJ1-2, the V gene TRBV18, with D unresolved. The CDR3 covers 14 residues. Germline V gene sequence: CDR1 KGHSH, CDR2 LQKENI. V lost 1 base to trimming and J lost 1 base, with 7 bases between them. CDR3 sequence: CASSPLGHNYGYTF. The CDR3 bases are TGTGCCAGCTCACCACTCGGGCATAACTATGGCTACACCTTC.

The gene calls are TRBV7-9 and TRBJ2-7, with a possible D match to TRBD1 (5 bases). The CDR3 spans 13 residues. The germline V and J ends were trimmed by 6 bases and 0 bases, with 9 bases remaining between them. Per germline, CDR1 SEHNR and CDR2 FQNEAQ (reference sequence). The CDR3 coding sequence is TGTGCCAGCAGGGGGCAGGGCTCCTACGAGCAGTACTTC. This codes for CASRGQGSYEQYF.

V and J are TRBV28 and TRBJ1-5, with a weak D call TRBD1 (6 bases). CDR3 size: 17 residues. Trimming removed 3 bases at V and 0 bases at J, with 15 bases between. Germline lookup yields CDR1 MDHEN and CDR2 SYDVKM. The CDR3 DNA reads TGTGCCAGCAGTTTTAATCTAGGACAGTCTAGCAATCAGCCCCAGCATTTT. This encodes CASSFNLGQSSNQPQHF.